These 31 T cell receptor beta chains originate from one sample sequenced in a study of early stage breast cancer tumors. Produced via immunoSEQ multiplex PCR; TCRdb's table is partial and in-frame only. The sample contains around 28,000 clones, under 75% of which appear only once. The sequencing input was blood. The origin of the receptors is a person aged 45 to 59 with breast cancer.

The rearrangement links TRBV6-6 to TRBJ2-7, with 7 bases that match TRBD1. This CDR3 has 15 amino acids. In germline, CDR1 is MNHNY, CDR2 SVGAGI (reference sequence). The V gene end was trimmed by 6 bases and the J gene end by 6 bases; junction bases not matched to a gene: 14. CDR3 sequence: CASSSGTAGWLEQYF. The DNA of the CDR3 is TGTGCCAGCAGCTCAGGGACAGCTGGATGGCTCGAGCAGTACTTC.

As for this clone: One junction end does not reproduce the germline sequence, and a read error may be involved. The rearrangement links TRBV4-1 to TRBJ1-1; D is unresolved. This CDR3 is built from 16 residues. Germline values: CDR1 MGHRA, CDR2 YSYEKL. DNA for the CDR3: TGCGCCAGCACCCAAGGCCCGGTGATGGGTTCCACTGAAGCTTTCTTT. It is translated as CASTQGPVMGSTEAFF.

This clone showed up just once. The chain links TRBV19 to TRBJ2-5, with D perhaps matching TRBD2 (6 bases). This CDR3 comprises 13 residues. Between the trimmed V and J ends, which lost 1 base and 4 bases, there was a span of 7 bases. Germline V gene data show CDR1 as LNHDA and CDR2 as SQIVND (reference sequence). The CDR3 spells CASSIAGGETQYF. CDR3 nucleotides: TGTGCCAGTAGTATAGCCGGGGGAGAGACCCAGTACTTC.

The genes are TRBV12-5 and TRBJ2-7; TRBD1 is a possible D gene (5 bases). This CDR3 has 13 residues. Trimming took 1 base from V and 5 from J, leaving 9 bases between them. Germline CDR1 LGHNT, CDR2 FRNRAP. CDR3 sequence: CASGLDRSHEQYF. CDR3 nucleotides: TGTGCTAGTGGTTTGGACAGGTCCCACGAGCAGTACTTC.

The gene calls are TRBV5-4 and TRBJ2-1; unclear D gene. Between the trimmed V and J ends, which lost 2 bases and 4 bases, there was a span of 13 bases. The CDR3 is 15 amino acids. Germline CDR1 and CDR2: SGHNT and YYREEE (reference sequence). The CDR3 nucleotides read TGTGCCAGCAGCTTACGGCGGTCATTATACAATGAGCAGTTCTTC. Amino acids: CASSLRRSLYNEQFF.

The chain carries TRBV18 and TRBJ1-1; TRBD1 matches 8 bases. The CDR3 runs to 15 residues. Losses at the gene ends were 4 bases for V and 6 bases for J; bases not matched to a gene: 10. Germline assignment: CDR1 KGHSH and CDR2 LQKENI. The chain's CDR3 is CASSQLTGEIAEAFF. The DNA for the CDR3 is TGTGCCAGCTCACAGTTGACAGGGGAGATTGCTGAAGCTTTCTTT.

The chain couples TRBV6-6 to TRBJ2-7; the match to TRBD2 covers 11 bases. The CDR3 has 15 residues. Germline trimming cut 4 bases from V and 3 bases from J; bases unmatched to any gene: 5. Germline V gene lookup returns CDR1 MNHNY and CDR2 SVGAGI (reference sequence). CDR3 loop: CASSLTSGSNYEQYF. CDR3 sequence (DNA): TGTGCCAGCAGTTTAACTAGCGGGAGTAACTACGAGCAGTACTTC.

This clone was picked up many times. The chain employs TRBV7-6 and TRBJ1-5, with D perhaps matching TRBD1 (5 bases). Trimming removed 0 bases from V and 7 bases from J, with 10 bases in between. CDR1 is SGHVS and CDR2 is FNYEAQ in the germline V gene. The CDR3 contains 14 residues. Here the CDR3 DNA reads TGTGCCAGCAGCTTAGCAGTGGGGCAGCAGCCCCAGCATTTT. Translated, it gives CASSLAVGQQPQHF. The variable domain in full, completed from reference TRBV7-6 and TRBJ1-5, reads GAGVSQSPRYKVTKRGQDVALRCDPISGHVSLYWYRQALGQGPEFLTYFNYEAQQDKSGLPNDRFSAERPEGSISTLTIQRTEQRDSAMYRCASSLAVGQQPQHFGDGTRLSIL.

The rearrangement links TRBV30 to TRBJ1-4; D is possibly TRBD1 (6 bases). The CDR3 spans 13 residues. CDR1 is GTSNPN, CDR2 SVGIG, per germline (reference sequence). Trimming took off 1 base at V and 10 bases at J, with 13 bases between the two ends. CDR3 loop: CAWSGQGIAKLFF. Written as DNA, the CDR3 is TGTGCCTGGAGTGGGCAGGGGATAGCAAAACTGTTTTTT.

This clone was seen a single time. The rearrangement joins TRBV4-3 to TRBJ2-3; 9 bases agree with TRBD1. Germline CDR1 reads LGHNA; CDR2 reads YSLEER. CDR3 length: 16 amino acids. With V trimmed by 0 bases and J by 6 bases, 7 bases remained unmatched. CDR3 residues: CASSQDMGQGADTQYF. CDR3 DNA sequence: TGCGCCAGCAGCCAAGATATGGGACAGGGCGCGGATACGCAGTATTTT.

V and J are TRBV19 and TRBJ2-2; a possible D gene is TRBD2 (5 bases). CDR3 length: 14 residues. CDR1 and CDR2 from the germline V gene are LNHDA and SQIVND (reference sequence). Trimming left V 2 bases short and J 3 bases short, with 7 bases between. The CDR3, as DNA: TGTGCCAGTAGTATAAGCGGCTACACCGGGGAGCTGTTTTTT. Residues: CASSISGYTGELFF.

V is TRBV4-1 and J is TRBJ2-3; the match to TRBD1 covers 7 bases. This CDR3 comprises 17 residues. V lost 1 base and J lost 0; bases outside the gene matches: 7. CDR1 is MGHRA and CDR2 is YSYEKL in the germline V gene. CDR3: CASSQGSTGASTDTQYF. CDR3 bases: TGCGCCAGCAGCCAAGGATCAACAGGGGCGAGCACAGATACGCAGTATTTT.

Written as DNA, the CDR3 is TGTGCCAGTAGTTCGAGAGACAGGGAAGACCCTGAAGCTTTCTTT. This translates into CASSSRDREDPEAFF. The chain combines TRBV19 with TRBJ1-1; TRBD1 agrees at 7 bases. The CDR3 loop spans 15 amino acids. Germline CDR1 LNHDA, CDR2 SQIVND (reference sequence). J was trimmed by 6 bases and V by 5 bases; bases with no gene match: 12.

This clone was detected only a few times. This sequence joins TRBV19 and TRBJ2-2, with 10 bases that match TRBD1. Trimming took 11 bases from V and 5 from J; bases not matched to a gene: 8. The CDR3 totals 14 residues. From germline, CDR1 is LNHDA and CDR2 SQIVND (reference sequence). This CDR3 reads CAGWDRGWTGELFF. CDR3 nucleotide sequence: TGTGCCGGATGGGACAGGGGTTGGACCGGGGAGCTGTTTTTT.

J is TRBJ2-6 and V is TRBV21-1; TRBD1 is the table's D call, not checked against the DNA. TRBV21-1 is recorded as a pseudogene. CDR3 length: 15 amino acids. CDR3 nucleotide sequence: TGTGCCAGCCCTCTAGGGGGCTCTGGGGCCAACGTCCTGACTTTC. Protein sequence: CASPLGGSGANVLTF.

The table lists this clone with a count of one. V and J are TRBV6-1 and TRBJ2-3; D may be TRBD1 or TRBD2 (5 bases each). Looked up from germline, CDR1 is MNHNS and CDR2 is SASEGT. V lost 4 bases and J 3 bases, leaving 17 bases between the germline ends. The CDR3 is made up of 16 amino acids. Written as DNA, the CDR3 is TGTGCCAGCAGTGCCAGGGCTGGGGGTCGGACAGATACGCAGTATTTT. Amino acid sequence: CASSARAGGRTDTQYF.

This rearrangement joins TRBV6-5 to TRBJ2-5; D call uncertain. V was trimmed by 1 base and J by 1 base, leaving 7 bases between them. The CDR3 is made up of 14 amino acids. Germline V gene sequence: CDR1 MNHEY, CDR2 SVGAGI. DNA of the CDR3: TGTGCCAGCAGTTACTGGCAGTCCCAAGAGACCCAGTACTTC. Translation gives CASSYWQSQETQYF.

The CDR3 coding sequence is TGTGCCAGCAGAGTTGCGGGGGCTGGGGCCAACGTCCTGACTTTC. Translating gives CASRVAGAGANVLTF. The V and J genes are TRBV27 and TRBJ2-6, with 7 nucleotides matching TRBD2. From germline, CDR1 is MNHEY and CDR2 SMNVEV (reference sequence). Losses at the gene ends were 6 bases for V and 2 bases for J; bases not matched to a gene: 4. The CDR3 totals 15 residues.

The chain recombines TRBV29-1 with TRBJ1-1; no firm D call. In germline, CDR1 is SQVTM, CDR2 ANQGSEA. V shed 3 bases and J shed 8 bases, with 13 bases lying between them. CDR3 length: 12 residues. The CDR3 region is CSVEGDGGEAFF. As DNA, the CDR3 is TGCAGCGTTGAGGGTGATGGAGGGGAAGCTTTCTTT.

V gene TRBV18 combines with J gene TRBJ1-3; D unresolved. This CDR3 spans 15 amino acids. Trimming cost V 3 bases and J 0 bases, with 9 bases left between them. Germline V gene sequence: CDR1 KGHSH, CDR2 LQKENI. The CDR3 reads CASSPQVLSGNTIYF. Here the CDR3 DNA reads TGTGCCAGCTCACCCCAGGTCCTCTCTGGAAACACCATATATTTT.

The J gene is TRBJ1-1, the V gene TRBV18; 8 bases are shared with TRBD1. Germline V CDR1 and CDR2: KGHSH, LQKENI. The CDR3 runs 17 residues. The ends lost 2 bases at V and 4 bases at J; junction bases unmatched: 12. CDR3 in DNA: TGTGCCAGCTCACCAGCAGGGGGCGCACCGGGTGGCACTGAAGCTTTCTTT. Protein product: CASSPAGGAPGGTEAFF. Using reference TRBV18 and TRBJ1-1 for the parts outside the CDR3, the full variable domain is NAGVMQNPRHLVRRRGQEARLRCSPMKGHSHVYWYRQLPEEGLKFMVYLQKENIIDESGMPKERFSAEFPKEGPSILRIQQVVRGDSAAYFCASSPAGGAPGGTEAFFGQGTRLTVV.

This clone was recorded a few times. The gene calls are TRBV2 and TRBJ1-4; D is possibly TRBD1 (6 bases). The CDR3 consists of 13 residues. Germline assignment: CDR1 SNHLY and CDR2 FYNNEI. V lost 9 bases, J lost 3 bases, and 11 bases lay in between. CDR3 region: CARGTKPNEKLFF. In DNA, the CDR3 is TGTGCCAGAGGGACAAAACCTAATGAAAAACTGTTTTTT.

As concerns this clone: Other DNA sequences in the same sample also yield this CDR3. This rearrangement joins TRBV28 to TRBJ2-3; 8 positions agree with TRBD2. V lost 6 bases, J lost 2 bases, and 7 bases stayed unmatched. Germline-derived CDR1 and CDR2 are MDHEN and SYDVKM. CDR3 length equals 15 residues. The CDR3, as DNA: TGTGCCAGCAGCCCCCCTAGCGGGCTCACAGATACGCAGTATTTT. It translates to CASSPPSGLTDTQYF.

The V and J genes are TRBV2 and TRBJ2-7; D gene ambiguous. Germline assignment: CDR1 SNHLY and CDR2 FYNNEI. The CDR3 covers 11 residues. V was clipped by 4 bases and J by 5 bases, with 6 bases between them. CDR3 in amino acids: CASSVSDEQYF. CDR3 in DNA: TGTGCCAGCAGTGTGTCGGACGAGCAGTACTTC.

The chain uses TRBV19 and TRBJ2-7; D possibly corresponds to TRBD1 (6 bases). With 5 bases removed from V and 4 bases from J, the gap between germline ends came to 15 bases. Germline CDR1 is LNHDA and CDR2 is SQIVND (reference sequence). This CDR3 is built from 14 residues. CDR3 bases: TGTGCCAGTAGTCTACGACAGGACGGGTACGAGCAGTACTTC. It yields the protein CASSLRQDGYEQYF.

The chain links TRBV11-3 to TRBJ2-5, with a weak D call TRBD2 (5 bases). Trimming removed 4 bases from V and 1 base from J, with 7 bases in between. This CDR3 spans 13 amino acids. Germline V gene sequence: CDR1 SGHNT, CDR2 YENEEA. CDR3: CASSSSGQETQYF. The CDR3, as DNA: TGTGCCAGCAGCTCGAGCGGCCAAGAGACCCAGTACTTC.

This clone was observed many times. The chain is built from TRBV19 and TRBJ1-2; D gene uncertain. Trimming shortened V by 7 bases and J by 8 bases, and 23 bases separated the two germline ends. CDR1 and CDR2 from the germline V gene are LNHDA and SQIVND (reference sequence). The CDR3 consists of 15 residues. DNA for the CDR3: TGTGCCAGTATGGTGGGAGGGATGGTTGTCCGCGGCTACACCTTC. Translation: CASMVGGMVVRGYTF.

This rearrangement joins TRBV4-3 to TRBJ2-1; no reliable D call. V gave up 0 bases and J gave up 0 bases, with 12 bases separating them. CDR1 is LGHNA, CDR2 YSLEER, per germline. The CDR3 spans 17 residues. This chain's CDR3 is CASSQEEPRFSYNEQFF. The CDR3, as DNA: TGCGCCAGCAGCCAAGAAGAGCCCCGGTTCTCCTACAATGAGCAGTTCTTC.

The rearrangement links TRBV19 to TRBJ1-1; D possibly corresponds to TRBD1 (6 bases). CDR1 is LNHDA and CDR2 is SQIVND in the germline V gene (reference sequence). The CDR3 sequence is 15 residues long. V lost 6 bases, J lost 2 bases, and 16 bases lay in between. CDR3 bases: TGTGCCAGTAGGGGGGCAGGGGCTTATAACACTGAAGCTTTCTTT. As protein: CASRGAGAYNTEAFF.

V usage is TRBV6-5 and J usage is TRBJ2-2, with TRBD2 as a possible D gene (5 bases). With 5 bases removed from V and 5 bases from J, the gap between germline ends came to 9 bases. Germline V lookup: CDR1 MNHEY, CDR2 SVGAGI. The length of the CDR3 is 13 residues. CDR3 nucleotides: TGTGCCAGCAGTCGAGCGGAAACCGGGGAGCTGTTTTTT. It is translated as CASSRAETGELFF.

This clone has just a few counts. V is TRBV9 and J is TRBJ1-2; D might be TRBD1 (6 bases). V was shortened by 1 base and J by 2 bases, with 6 bases between the two germline ends. From germline, CDR1 is SGDLS and CDR2 YYNGEE. The CDR3 is made up of 13 amino acids. The CDR3 loop reads CASSVTGNYGYTF. The CDR3 DNA reads TGTGCCAGCAGCGTAACAGGGAACTATGGCTACACCTTC.